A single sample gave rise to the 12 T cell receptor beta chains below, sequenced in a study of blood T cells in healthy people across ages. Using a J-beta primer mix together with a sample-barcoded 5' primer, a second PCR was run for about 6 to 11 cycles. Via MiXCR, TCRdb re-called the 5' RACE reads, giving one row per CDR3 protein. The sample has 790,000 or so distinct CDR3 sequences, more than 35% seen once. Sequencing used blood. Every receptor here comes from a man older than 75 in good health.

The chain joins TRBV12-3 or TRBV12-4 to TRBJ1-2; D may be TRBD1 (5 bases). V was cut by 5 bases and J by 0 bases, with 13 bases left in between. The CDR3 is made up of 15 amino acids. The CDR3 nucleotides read TGTGCCAGCAGTCGGGACGCATCGACTAACTATGGCTACACCTTC. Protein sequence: CASSRDASTNYGYTF.

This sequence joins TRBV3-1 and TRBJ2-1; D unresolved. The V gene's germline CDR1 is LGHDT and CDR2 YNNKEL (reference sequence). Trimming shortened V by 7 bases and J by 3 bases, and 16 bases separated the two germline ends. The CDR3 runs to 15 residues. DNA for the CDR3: TGTGCCAGCACCGGTTCCCAGCTCGGCTACAATGAGCAGTTCTTC. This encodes CASTGSQLGYNEQFF.

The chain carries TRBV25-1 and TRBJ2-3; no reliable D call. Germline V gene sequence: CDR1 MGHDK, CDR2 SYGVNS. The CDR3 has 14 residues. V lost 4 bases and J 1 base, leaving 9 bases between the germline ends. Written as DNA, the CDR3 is TGTGCCAGCAGTGCGGTAGACGGCACAGATACGCAGTATTTT. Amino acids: CASSAVDGTDTQYF.

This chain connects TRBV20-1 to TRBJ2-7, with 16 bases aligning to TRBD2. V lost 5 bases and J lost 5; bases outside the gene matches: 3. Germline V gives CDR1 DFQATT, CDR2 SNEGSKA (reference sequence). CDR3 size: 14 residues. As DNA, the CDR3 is TGCAGTGCTGGGACTAGCGGGAGGGCCAACGAGCAGTACTTC. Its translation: CSAGTSGRANEQYF.

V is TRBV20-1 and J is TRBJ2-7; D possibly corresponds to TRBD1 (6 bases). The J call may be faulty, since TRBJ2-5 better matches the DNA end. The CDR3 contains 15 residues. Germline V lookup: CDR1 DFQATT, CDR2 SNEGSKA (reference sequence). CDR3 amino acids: CSATHRQVQEETQYF. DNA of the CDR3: TGCAGTGCCACCCACCGACAGGTTCAGGAGGAGACCCAGTACTTC.

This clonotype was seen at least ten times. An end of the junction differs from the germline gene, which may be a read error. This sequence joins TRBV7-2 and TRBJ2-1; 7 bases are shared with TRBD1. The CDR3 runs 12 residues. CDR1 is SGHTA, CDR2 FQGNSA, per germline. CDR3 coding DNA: TGCGCCAGCAGCTTGAGGGGGCATGAGCAGTTCTTC. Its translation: CASSLRGHEQFF. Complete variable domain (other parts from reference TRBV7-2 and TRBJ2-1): GAGVSQSPSNKVTEKGKDVELRCDPISGHTALYWYRQSLGQGLEFLIYFQGNSAPDKSGLPSDRFSAERTGGSVSTLTIQRTQQEDSAVYLCASSLRGHEQFFGPGTRLTVL.

The CDR3 DNA reads TGTGCCAGCAGCGCCGGGACCAGAACCTACGAGCAGTACTTC. It yields the protein CASSAGTRTYEQYF. This chain joins TRBV13 and TRBJ2-7, with D perhaps TRBD1 or TRBD2 (5 bases each). Looked up from germline, CDR1 is PRHDT and CDR2 is FYEKMQ (reference sequence). CDR3 size: 14 residues. V was cut by 5 bases and J by 2 bases, with 13 bases left in between.

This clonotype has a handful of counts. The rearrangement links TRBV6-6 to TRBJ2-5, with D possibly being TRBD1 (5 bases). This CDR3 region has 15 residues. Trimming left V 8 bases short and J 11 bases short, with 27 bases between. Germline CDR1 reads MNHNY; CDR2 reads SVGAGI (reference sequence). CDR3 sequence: CASEFSLGQGTQQYF. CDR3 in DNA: TGTGCCAGCGAATTCTCGCTAGGGCAGGGTACTCAGCAGTACTTC.

CDR3 in DNA: TGTGCCAGCAGCCAGGGGACTAGCGGGGGACCTTACGAGCAGTACTTC. As protein: CASSQGTSGGPYEQYF. This chain uses TRBV4-2 with TRBJ2-7; TRBD2 matches at 14 bases. V shed 3 bases, J shed 4 bases, and the junction held 5 bases outside the gene matches. The length of the CDR3 is 16 residues. Germline V gene sequence: CDR1 LGHNA, CDR2 YNFKEQ.

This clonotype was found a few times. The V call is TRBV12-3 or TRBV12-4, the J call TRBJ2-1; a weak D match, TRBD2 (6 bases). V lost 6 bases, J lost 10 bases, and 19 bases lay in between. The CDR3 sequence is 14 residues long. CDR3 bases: TGTGCCAGCAGCCCCCAGAACGGGAGATACGAGCAGTTCTTC. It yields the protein CASSPQNGRYEQFF.

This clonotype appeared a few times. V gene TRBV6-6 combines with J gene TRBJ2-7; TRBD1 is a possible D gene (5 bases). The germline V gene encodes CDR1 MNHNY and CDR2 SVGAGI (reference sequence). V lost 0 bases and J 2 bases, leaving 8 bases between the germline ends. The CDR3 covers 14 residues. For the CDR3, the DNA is TGTGCCAGCAGTTACTCTCACAGGACCTACGAGCAGTACTTC. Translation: CASSYSHRTYEQYF.

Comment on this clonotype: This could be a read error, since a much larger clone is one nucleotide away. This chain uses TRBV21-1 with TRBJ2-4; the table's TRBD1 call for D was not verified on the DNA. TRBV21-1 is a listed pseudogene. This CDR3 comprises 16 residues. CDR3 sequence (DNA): TGTGCCGGCAGTACGCTCCGGGTATTAGCCAAAAACATTCAGTACTTC. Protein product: CAGSTLRVLAKNIQYF.